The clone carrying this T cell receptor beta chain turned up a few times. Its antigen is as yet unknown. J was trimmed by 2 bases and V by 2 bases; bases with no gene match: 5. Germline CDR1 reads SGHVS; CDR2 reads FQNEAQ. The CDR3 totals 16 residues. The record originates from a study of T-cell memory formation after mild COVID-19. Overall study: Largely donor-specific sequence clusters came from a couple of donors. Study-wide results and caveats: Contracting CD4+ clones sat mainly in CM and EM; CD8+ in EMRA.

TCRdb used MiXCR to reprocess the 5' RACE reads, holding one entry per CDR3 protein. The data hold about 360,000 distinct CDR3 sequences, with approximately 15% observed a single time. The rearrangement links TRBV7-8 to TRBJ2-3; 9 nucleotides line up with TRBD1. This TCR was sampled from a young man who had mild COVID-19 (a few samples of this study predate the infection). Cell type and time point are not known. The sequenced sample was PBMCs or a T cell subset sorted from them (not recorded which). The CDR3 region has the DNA TGTGCCAGCAGCTTAATAGGGACAGGGCCCACAGATACGCAGTATTTT. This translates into CASSLIGTGPTDTQYF.